Described below is a single TCR beta chain sequence and its context. The antigen remains undetermined. The protocol was immunoSEQ multiplex PCR, while the TCRdb copy is restricted to in-frame clones and leaves out a portion. The sample comprises over a million clones, 96% of which are singletons, and approximately 1.2% rests with the top ten. V dropped 11 bases and J dropped 6; count of bases not matched to a gene: 9. The germline CDR1 and CDR2 sequences are MDHEN and SYDVKM. The CDR3 is 13 amino acids. The entry originates in a study of shared clonotypes between healthy human individuals. Findings and caveats of the study: Researchers sampled only blood; tissue repertoires likely differ.

Into CD45RA+ naive and CD45RA-negative memory subsets, the CD4+ cells were split. This clonotype was obtained from a man between 25 and 39 years old in good health. The sample taken for sequencing was naive CD4+ T cells sorted from blood. The sample's subset: CD45RA+ positively selected. The V and J genes are TRBV28 and TRBJ2-2; 7 bases are shared with TRBD1. DNA of the CDR3: TGTGCCGCCGTCCGACAGGGCGCCGGGGAGCTGTTTTTT. This encodes CAAVRQGAGELFF.